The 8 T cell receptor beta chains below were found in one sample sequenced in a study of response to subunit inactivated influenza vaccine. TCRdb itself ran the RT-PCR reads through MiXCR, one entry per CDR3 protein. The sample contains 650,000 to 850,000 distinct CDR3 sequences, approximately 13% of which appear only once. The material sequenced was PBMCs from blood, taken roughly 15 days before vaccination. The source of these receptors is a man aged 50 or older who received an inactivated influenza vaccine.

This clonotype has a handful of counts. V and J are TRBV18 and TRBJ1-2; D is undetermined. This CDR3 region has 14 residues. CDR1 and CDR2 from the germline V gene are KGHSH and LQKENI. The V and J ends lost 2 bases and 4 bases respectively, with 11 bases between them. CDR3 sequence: CASSPDTATYGYTF. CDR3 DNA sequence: TGTGCCAGCTCACCAGATACGGCAACCTATGGCTACACCTTC.

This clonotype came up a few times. In DNA, the CDR3 is TGTGCCACCAGTGATTTTAGGGGAGGGGGAACAGATACGCAGTATTTT. This sequence encodes CATSDFRGGGTDTQYF. The chain couples TRBV24-1 to TRBJ2-3; D may be TRBD2 (7 bases). The CDR3 is made up of 16 amino acids. V was cut by 1 base and J by 3 bases, with 13 bases left in between. From germline, CDR1 is KGHDR and CDR2 SFDVKD.

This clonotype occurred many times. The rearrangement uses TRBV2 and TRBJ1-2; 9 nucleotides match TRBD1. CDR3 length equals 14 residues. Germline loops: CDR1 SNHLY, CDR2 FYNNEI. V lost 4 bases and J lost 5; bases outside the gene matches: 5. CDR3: CASSVQGAKYGYTF. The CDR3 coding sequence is TGTGCCAGCAGTGTACAGGGGGCGAAGTATGGCTACACCTTC.

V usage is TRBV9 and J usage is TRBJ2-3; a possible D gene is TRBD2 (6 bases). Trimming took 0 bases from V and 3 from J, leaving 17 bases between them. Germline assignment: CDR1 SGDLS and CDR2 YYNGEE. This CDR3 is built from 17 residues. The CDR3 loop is CASSVDPAGSTTDTQYF. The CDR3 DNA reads TGTGCCAGCAGCGTAGACCCGGCGGGATCCACTACAGATACGCAGTATTTT. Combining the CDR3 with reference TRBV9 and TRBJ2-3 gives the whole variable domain DSGVTQTPKHLITATGQRVTLRCSPRSGDLSVYWYQQSLDQGLQFLIQYYNGEERAKGNILERFSAQQFPDLHSELNLSSLELGDSALYFCASSVDPAGSTTDTQYFGPGTRLTVL.

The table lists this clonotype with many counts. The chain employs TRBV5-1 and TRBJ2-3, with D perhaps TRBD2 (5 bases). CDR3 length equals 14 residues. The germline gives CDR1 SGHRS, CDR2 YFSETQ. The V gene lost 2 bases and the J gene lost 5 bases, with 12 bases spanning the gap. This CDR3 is CASSFTTRKDTQYF. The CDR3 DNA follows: TGCGCCAGCAGCTTTACTACTAGGAAAGATACGCAGTATTTT.

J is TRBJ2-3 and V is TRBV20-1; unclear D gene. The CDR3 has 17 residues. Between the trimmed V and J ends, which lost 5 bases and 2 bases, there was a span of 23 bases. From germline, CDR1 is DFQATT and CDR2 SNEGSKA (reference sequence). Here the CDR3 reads CSAAPGATTYLTDTQYF. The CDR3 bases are TGCAGTGCTGCCCCTGGAGCCACTACCTACCTCACAGATACGCAGTATTTT.

The CDR3 DNA follows: TGCAGTGCTACCCGGGTGGGCGCTGCGAACACCGGGGAGCTGTTTTTT. Encoded protein: CSATRVGAANTGELFF. This chain uses TRBV20-1 with TRBJ2-2; D unresolved. The germline V gene has CDR1 DFQATT and CDR2 SNEGSKA (reference sequence). The CDR3 totals 16 residues. V was shortened by 4 bases and J by 0 bases, with 15 bases between the two germline ends.

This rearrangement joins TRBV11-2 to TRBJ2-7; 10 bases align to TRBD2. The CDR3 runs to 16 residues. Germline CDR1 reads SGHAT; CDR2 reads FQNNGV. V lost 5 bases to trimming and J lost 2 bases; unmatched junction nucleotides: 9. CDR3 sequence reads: CASSMERGGRTYEQYF. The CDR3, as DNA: TGTGCCAGCAGCATGGAGCGGGGGGGCCGAACCTACGAGCAGTACTTC.